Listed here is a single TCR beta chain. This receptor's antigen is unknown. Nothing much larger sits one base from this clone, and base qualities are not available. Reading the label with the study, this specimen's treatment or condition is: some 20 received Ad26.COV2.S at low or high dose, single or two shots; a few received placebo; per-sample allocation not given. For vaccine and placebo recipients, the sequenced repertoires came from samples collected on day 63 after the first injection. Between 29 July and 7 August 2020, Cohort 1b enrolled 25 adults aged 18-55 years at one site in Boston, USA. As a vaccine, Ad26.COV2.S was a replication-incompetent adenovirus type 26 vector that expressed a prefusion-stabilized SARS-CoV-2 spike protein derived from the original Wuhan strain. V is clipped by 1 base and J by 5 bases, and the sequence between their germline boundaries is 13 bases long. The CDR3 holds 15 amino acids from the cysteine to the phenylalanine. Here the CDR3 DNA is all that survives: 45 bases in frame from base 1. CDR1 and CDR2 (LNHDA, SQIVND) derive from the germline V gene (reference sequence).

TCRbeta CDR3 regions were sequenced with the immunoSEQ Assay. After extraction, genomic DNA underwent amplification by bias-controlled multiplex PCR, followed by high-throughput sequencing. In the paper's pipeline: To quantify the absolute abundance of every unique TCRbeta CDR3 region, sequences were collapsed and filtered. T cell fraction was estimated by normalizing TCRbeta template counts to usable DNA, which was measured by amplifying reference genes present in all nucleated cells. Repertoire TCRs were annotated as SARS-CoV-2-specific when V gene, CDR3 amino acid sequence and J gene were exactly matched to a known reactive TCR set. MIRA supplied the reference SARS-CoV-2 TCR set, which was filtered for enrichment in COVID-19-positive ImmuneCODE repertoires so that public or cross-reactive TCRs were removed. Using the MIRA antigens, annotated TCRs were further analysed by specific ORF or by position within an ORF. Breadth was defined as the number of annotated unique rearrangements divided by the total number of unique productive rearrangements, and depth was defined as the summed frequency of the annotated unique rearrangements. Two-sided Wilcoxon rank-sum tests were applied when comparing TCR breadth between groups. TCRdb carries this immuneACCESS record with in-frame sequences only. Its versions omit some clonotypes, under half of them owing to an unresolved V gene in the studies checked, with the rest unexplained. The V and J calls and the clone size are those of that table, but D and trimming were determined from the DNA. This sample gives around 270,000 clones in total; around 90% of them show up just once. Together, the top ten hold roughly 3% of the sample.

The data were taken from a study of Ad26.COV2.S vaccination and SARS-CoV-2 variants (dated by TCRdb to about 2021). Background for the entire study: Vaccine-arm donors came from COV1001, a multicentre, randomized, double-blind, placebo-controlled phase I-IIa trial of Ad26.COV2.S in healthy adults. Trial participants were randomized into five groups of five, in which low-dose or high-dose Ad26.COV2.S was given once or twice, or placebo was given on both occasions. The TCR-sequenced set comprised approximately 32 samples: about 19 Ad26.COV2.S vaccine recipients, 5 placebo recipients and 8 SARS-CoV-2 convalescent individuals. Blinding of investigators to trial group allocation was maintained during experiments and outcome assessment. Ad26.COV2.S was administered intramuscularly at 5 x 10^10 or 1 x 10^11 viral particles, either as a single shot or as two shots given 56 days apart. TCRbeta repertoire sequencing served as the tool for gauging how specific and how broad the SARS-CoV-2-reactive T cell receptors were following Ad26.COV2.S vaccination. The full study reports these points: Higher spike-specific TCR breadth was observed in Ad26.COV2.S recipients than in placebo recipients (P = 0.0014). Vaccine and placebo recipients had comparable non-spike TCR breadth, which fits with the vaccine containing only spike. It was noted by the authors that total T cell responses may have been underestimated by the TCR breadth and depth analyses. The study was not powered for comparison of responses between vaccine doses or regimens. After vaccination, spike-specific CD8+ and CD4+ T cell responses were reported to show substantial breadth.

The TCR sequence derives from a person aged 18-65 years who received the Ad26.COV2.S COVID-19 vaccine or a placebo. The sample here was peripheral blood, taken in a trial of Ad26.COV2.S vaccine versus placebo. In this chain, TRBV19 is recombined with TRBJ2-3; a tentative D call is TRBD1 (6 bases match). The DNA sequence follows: TGTGCCAGTAGTATAGCGGGTCAGGACAGAGATACGCAGTATTTT. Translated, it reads CASSIAGQDRDTQYF.